A single sample gave rise to the 2 T cell receptor beta chains below, sequenced in a study of CD8+ T cells in alopecia areata. Investigators isolated RNA and reverse transcribed it into cDNA to act as the sequencing template. TCRdb's copy holds only in-frame clones and misses some; the assay was immunoSEQ multiplex PCR. The sample shows about 140,000 clones, about 88% of them seen only once. Treatment defined: oral pan-JAK inhibitor, 5-10 mg twice daily. The input for sequencing was CD8+ T cells sorted from blood, taken at week 4, from a patient treated with tofacitinib. These receptors all come from a human donor with alopecia areata.

The CDR3 spells CASSQEWGSSDTQYF. The CDR3 DNA reads TGCGCCAGCAGCCAAGAGTGGGGGTCGAGCGATACGCAGTATTTT. The genes are TRBV4-1 and TRBJ2-3; tentatively, D is TRBD1 or TRBD2 (5 bases each). CDR1 and CDR2 from the germline V gene are MGHRA and YSYEKL. The CDR3 runs to 15 residues. V was trimmed by 0 bases and J by 6 bases, leaving 13 bases between them.

This chain links TRBV7-9 with TRBJ2-1, with D possibly being TRBD2 (5 bases). The CDR3 is made up of 16 amino acids. Germline CDR1 and CDR2: SEHNR and FQNEAQ (reference sequence). The V gene lost 5 bases and the J gene lost 2 bases, with 16 bases spanning the gap. The CDR3 DNA reads as TGTGCCAGCAGCCCCCCAACTAGACCCCCCTACAATGAGCAGTTCTTC. Its protein product is CASSPPTRPPYNEQFF.